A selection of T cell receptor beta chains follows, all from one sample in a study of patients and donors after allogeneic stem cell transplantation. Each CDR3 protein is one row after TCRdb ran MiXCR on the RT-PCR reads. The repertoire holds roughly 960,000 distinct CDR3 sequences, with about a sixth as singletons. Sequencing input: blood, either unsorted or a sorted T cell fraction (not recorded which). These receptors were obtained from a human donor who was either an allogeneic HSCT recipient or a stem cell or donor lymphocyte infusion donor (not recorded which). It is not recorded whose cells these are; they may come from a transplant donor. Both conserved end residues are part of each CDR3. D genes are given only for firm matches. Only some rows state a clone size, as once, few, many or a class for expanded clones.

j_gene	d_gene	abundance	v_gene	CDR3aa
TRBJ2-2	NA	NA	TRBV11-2	CASSFGLVGAGELFF
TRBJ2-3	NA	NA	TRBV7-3	CASTDGGSSTDTQYF
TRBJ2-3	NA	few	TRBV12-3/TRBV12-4	CASSPVLADTQYF
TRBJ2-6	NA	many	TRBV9	CASQYSGANVLTF
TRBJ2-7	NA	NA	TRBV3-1	CASSRGDLGTYEQYF
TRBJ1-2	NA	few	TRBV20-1	CSARKNGGYTF
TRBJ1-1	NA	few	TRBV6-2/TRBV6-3	CASSYSSKGGAKGVNTEAFF
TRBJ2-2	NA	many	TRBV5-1	CASSPPGLDTGELFF
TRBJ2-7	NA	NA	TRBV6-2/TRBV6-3	CASSPHSGTSNYEQYF
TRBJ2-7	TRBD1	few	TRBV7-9	CASSRVLGQSSYEQYF
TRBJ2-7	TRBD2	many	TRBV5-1	CASGGLAGDYEQYF
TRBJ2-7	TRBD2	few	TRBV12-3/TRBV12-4	CASSRPGLAGGLGSYEQYF
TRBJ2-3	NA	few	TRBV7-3	CASSLNSFPDTQYF
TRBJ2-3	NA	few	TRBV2	CASNIRQPTDTQYF
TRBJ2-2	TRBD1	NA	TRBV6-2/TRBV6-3	CASSYGDSVGPGELFF
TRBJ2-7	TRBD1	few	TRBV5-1	CASKGQGGSYEQYF
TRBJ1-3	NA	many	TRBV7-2	CASSPGRYSGNTIYF
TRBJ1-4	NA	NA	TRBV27	CASSLSADRKLFF
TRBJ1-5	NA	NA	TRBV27	CASSSLVGSGRWRSNQPQHF
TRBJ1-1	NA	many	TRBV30	CAWSVRASSNTEAFF
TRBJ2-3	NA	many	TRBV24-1	CATSQGSSDTQYF
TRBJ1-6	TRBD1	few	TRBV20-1	CSARGQGTYNSPLHF
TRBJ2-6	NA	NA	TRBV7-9	CASSPLESSGANVLTF
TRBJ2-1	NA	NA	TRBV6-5	CASSYLGQGGGNEQFF
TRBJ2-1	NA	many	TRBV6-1	CASGGSAIYNEQFF
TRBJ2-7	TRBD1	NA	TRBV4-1	CASSPMGQSYEQYF
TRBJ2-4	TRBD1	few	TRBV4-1	CASSRTGPGHIQYF
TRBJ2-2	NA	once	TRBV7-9	CASSLVGGAPNTGELFF
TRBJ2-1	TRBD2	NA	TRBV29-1	CSVEPNGRDPYNEQFF
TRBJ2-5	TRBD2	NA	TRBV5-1	CASSSTTSGETQYF
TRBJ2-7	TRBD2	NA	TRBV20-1	CSARGGGLIYEQYF
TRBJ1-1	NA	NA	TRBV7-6	CASSFRPTHKNTEAFF
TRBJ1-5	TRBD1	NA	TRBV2	CASSEPDRGRNQPQHF
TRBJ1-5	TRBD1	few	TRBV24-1	CATSDSGTGYQPQHF
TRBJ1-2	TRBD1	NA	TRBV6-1	CASNDPGGYGYTF
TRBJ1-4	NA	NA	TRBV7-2	CASSLGGRVNEKLFF
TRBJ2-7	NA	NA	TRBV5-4	CASRGWQGNEQYF
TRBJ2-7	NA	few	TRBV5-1	CASSSGGSGAEQYF